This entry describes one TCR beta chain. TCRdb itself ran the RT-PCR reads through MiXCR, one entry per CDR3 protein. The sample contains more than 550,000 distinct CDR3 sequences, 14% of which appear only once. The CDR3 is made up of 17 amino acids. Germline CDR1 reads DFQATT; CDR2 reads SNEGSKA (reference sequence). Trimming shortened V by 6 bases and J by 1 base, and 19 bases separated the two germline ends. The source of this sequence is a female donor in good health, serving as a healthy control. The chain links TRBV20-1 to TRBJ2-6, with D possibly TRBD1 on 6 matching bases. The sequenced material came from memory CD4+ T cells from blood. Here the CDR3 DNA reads TGCAGTGCGAGTAGACAGGCTACGAATTCTGGGGCCAACGTCCTGACTTTC. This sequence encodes CSASRQATNSGANVLTF.